The present TCR beta chain was sequenced within a study of T cells after yellow fever vaccination (dated 2019 in TCRdb). A note on the overall study: The SMART-Seq v4 Ultra Low Input RNA kit was used to prepare libraries from fractions with low cell numbers. To follow T-cell clones before and after both primary and booster YFV17D yellow fever vaccination, bulk TCR alpha and beta repertoires underwent longitudinal sequencing. The cohort comprised two healthy male donors, one aged 18 to 30 and one aged 30 to 40 years. Blood was drawn at multiple timepoints before and after primary and secondary immunization, with bulk PBMC replicates and cell subsets isolated. What the study reported, not specific to this receptor: Most clones expanded after primary vaccination were re-detected after the booster (almost 97% of CD4 and around 88% of CD8), suggesting broad memory maintenance. A small share of clonotypes was detected in both CD4 and CD8 compartments, with the overlap likely arising from convergent recombination. Computational filtering was required because FACS-sorted repertoires could contain abundant contaminating clonotypes from the bulk population. Compared with the primary T-cell response, the secondary T-cell response was weaker but faster, peaking on day 5 rather than day 15. The study included only a couple of donors, which limits how far the findings can be generalized.

This clonotype was detected only a few times. There is no known antigen for this receptor. No much larger clone is present one base from it, and per-base qualities are unavailable. The sample's treatment or condition label is to be understood as: live attenuated yellow fever vaccine strain. At every blood-draw timepoint, two biological replicates of bulk PBMCs were collected. A standard Ficoll-Paque protocol was used to isolate PBMCs from peripheral blood. TriZol was used to extract RNA from bulk PBMCs, from CD4 and CD8 fractions, and from dextramer-positive and dextramer-negative fractions. Data came from an Illumina NovaSeq 6000. TCR cDNA was made using 5'RACE template switching, a step that added a universal primer site and unique molecular identifiers. Priming of cDNA synthesis was performed from both the TCR alpha and TCR beta constant segments. Library amplification involved two PCR steps, and the second step added sample barcodes and sequencing adapters. Sequencing of libraries was performed on Illumina HiSeq 2500 (2x100 bp) or NovaSeq (2x150 bp). From the authors' description of their analysis: MIGEC was used to demultiplex reads and collapse the reads into UMI consensus sequences, and MiXCR was used for V(D)J alignment. Clonotypes responding to the vaccine were identified with edgeR on replicate PBMC samples, with the criteria of FDR below 0.01 and a log2 fold change above 5 up to day 15. CD4 or CD8 identity was assigned to each bulk clonotype according to whether the clonotype was present at higher abundance in the sequenced CD4 repertoire or the sequenced CD8 repertoire. TCRdb's own reprocessing of the public reads used fastp at Q25 and MiXCR and kept productive beta chains. Duplicate CDR3 protein sequences are folded into a single record with the most common DNA and genes. TCRdb's processing, not the study's, gives the V and J calls here. This sample lists some 400,000 distinct CDR3 sequences; around a sixth were detected once. Roughly 19% of the sample is held by the ten biggest clonotypes.

The CDR1 and CDR2 encoded by the germline V gene are SGDLS and YYNGEE. Trimming leaves V shorter by 2 bases and J shorter by 6 bases, with the junction holding 8 bases beyond the gene matches. The CDR3 sequence holds 15 residues, the cysteine and phenylalanine included. Only the CDR3 DNA is retained, 45 bases long and in frame from the first base. The sequence joins TRBV9 to TRBJ1-1; 9 of the junction bases match TRBD1. The sample consisted of PBMCs, taken before the yellow fever booster vaccination. The TCR was taken from a man between 18 and 29 years old who received the YFV17D yellow fever vaccine. The encoded CDR3 is CASSVVTGGWPEAFF. The nucleotide sequence reads TGTGCCAGCAGCGTGGTTACAGGGGGCTGGCCTGAAGCTTTCTTT.